This is a list of T cell receptor beta chains from one sample in a study of shared clonotypes between healthy human individuals. The repertoire was sequenced with immunoSEQ multiplex PCR; TCRdb's copy has only in-frame clones and lacks some. The sample shows around 2.5 million clones, more than 85% of them seen only once. Sample: naive CD4+ T cells from PBMCs. Receptor source: a man aged 18 to 30 in good health. Some clones in this sample may be carry-over from other donors' samples. CDR3s include the opening cysteine and the closing phenylalanine or tryptophan. Each record gives: CDR3 DNA, CDR3 protein, J gene, D gene, V gene, clone size. The D gene is left open where the match is weak. Not all rows give a size; the values are once, few, many and, for expanded clones, a class.

TGTGCCACTACGAACACCGGGGAGCTGTTTTTT | CATTNTGELFF | TRBJ2-2 | . | TRBV28 | .
TGTGCCAGCAGCGAGGGACAGCCCAAGAACACTGAAGCTTTCTTT | CASSEGQPKNTEAFF | TRBJ1-1 | TRBD1 | TRBV9 | .
TGTGCCAGCAGCTCGTACCTACAGTCTAGCACAGATACGCAGTATTTT | CASSSYLQSSTDTQYF | TRBJ2-3 | . | TRBV7-2 | .
TGTGCCAGTAGTATAGCGGCAGGGCTCTCCTACGAGCAGTACTTC | CASSIAAGLSYEQYF | TRBJ2-7 | . | TRBV19 | .
TGCGCCAGCAGCCGGGCCGCGTACACAGATACGCAGTATTTT | CASSRAAYTDTQYF | TRBJ2-3 | . | TRBV5-1 | .
TGTGCCAGCCTTGGACAGGGGGCAGGGGCCAACGTCCTGACTTTC | CASLGQGAGANVLTF | TRBJ2-6 | TRBD1 | TRBV28 | .
TGTGCAGTCGCGTCGGCTAACTATGGCTACACCTTC | CAVASANYGYTF | TRBJ1-2 | . | TRBV7-9 | .
TGCGCCAGCAGCCAAGCCTCGTCGTCGCGAGAGACCCAGTACTTC | CASSQASSSRETQYF | TRBJ2-5 | . | TRBV4-3 | once
TGTGCCAGTAGTAACGCTAGGGCAGGCACCGGGGAGCTGTTTTTT | CASSNARAGTGELFF | TRBJ2-2 | . | TRBV19 | once
TGTGCCAGTAGTGAGGGTTGGGGCAATCAGCCCCAGCATTTT | CASSEGWGNQPQHF | TRBJ1-5 | . | TRBV19 | .
TGTGCCAGTAGTTACTCCCGGGGGCTGGGCTATGGCTACACCTTC | CASSYSRGLGYGYTF | TRBJ1-2 | . | TRBV6-5 | .
TGTGCCAGCACCCTACTGACAGGGACCCTCACAGATACGCAGTATTTT | CASTLLTGTLTDTQYF | TRBJ2-3 | TRBD1 | TRBV5-6 | once
TGCGCCAGCAGCCCCGGAGAAAACATTCAGTACTTC | CASSPGENIQYF | TRBJ2-4 | . | TRBV5-1 | .
TGCGCCAGCAGCCAAGATCTCGCGAGCGCCCTTAGGGAGCAGTACTTC | CASSQDLASALREQYF | TRBJ2-7 | . | TRBV4-3 | .
TGTGCCAGCAGTCCCCCGGGGATAGGTGAAGCTTTCTTT | CASSPPGIGEAFF | TRBJ1-1 | . | TRBV28 | .
TGTGCCAGCAGCTTTAGCGGGAACTACTACAATGAGCAGTTCTTC | CASSFSGNYYNEQFF | TRBJ2-1 | TRBD2 | TRBV7-2 | .
TGTGCCAGCTCGTTTGTGGGGGGCTACAATGAGCAGTTCTTC | CASSFVGGYNEQFF | TRBJ2-1 | . | TRBV28 | .
TGTGCCAGCAGTGAATACGATACGCAGTATTTT | CASSEYDTQYF | TRBJ2-3 | . | TRBV2 | few
TGTGCCAGCATTCGGGGACGCCAAGAGACCCAGTACTTC | CASIRGRQETQYF | TRBJ2-5 | . | TRBV2 | .
TGTGCCAGCAGCCAAGAGCCGGGACTAGCGGGATTAGATACGCAGTATTTT | CASSQEPGLAGLDTQYF | TRBJ2-3 | TRBD2 | TRBV4-2 | .
TGCGCCAGCAGCTTGGCTCGGCCCGCGGTAAATGAGCAGTTCTTC | CASSLARPAVNEQFF | TRBJ2-1 | . | TRBV5-1 | .
TGTGCCTGGAGAGCCATCGGGGCGGTCTTGACTGAAGCTTTCTTT | CAWRAIGAVLTEAFF | TRBJ1-1 | . | TRBV30 | few
TGCAGCGTTGCTGACAGTAGAGCCTACGAGCAGTACTTC | CSVADSRAYEQYF | TRBJ2-7 | . | TRBV29-1 | .
TGTGCCAGCAGCCAGGCCGGGACAGGGGATGAGCAGTACTTC | CASSQAGTGDEQYF | TRBJ2-7 | TRBD1 | TRBV28 | .
TGTGCCAGCAGCTGGCAAGGGGGTAGGACTGAAGCTTTCTTT | CASSWQGGRTEAFF | TRBJ1-1 | . | TRBV6-5 | .
TGTGCCAGCAGCCTGGGACGCCGTGCCTACGAGCAGTACTTC | CASSLGRRAYEQYF | TRBJ2-7 | . | TRBV7-2 | .
TGTGCCAGCAGTAAACAACAGAACACCGGGGAGCTGTTTTTT | CASSKQQNTGELFF | TRBJ2-2 | . | TRBV11-3 | .
TGTGCCAGCAACGGGAAACCCTGGGGCGCCTACGAGCAGTACTTC | CASNGKPWGAYEQYF | TRBJ2-7 | . | TRBV28 | .
TGTGCCAGCACCCTGACTGGGGCGACAGGTTCCTACGAGCAGTACTTC | CASTLTGATGSYEQYF | TRBJ2-7 | . | TRBV27 | .
TGTGCCAGCAGAGGGACTAGCGTGGTAGATACGCAGTATTTT | CASRGTSVVDTQYF | TRBJ2-3 | TRBD2 | TRBV6-1 | .
TGTGCCAGCTCACCACTGTCTAGCGGTACCTACGAGCAGTACTTC | CASSPLSSGTYEQYF | TRBJ2-7 | TRBD2 | TRBV18 | .
TGTGCCATCAAGTGGGGACTAGCGGGAGGGCACAATGAGCAGTTCTTC | CAIKWGLAGGHNEQFF | TRBJ2-1 | TRBD2 | TRBV10-3 | few
TGTGCCAGCAGCCTCGCCCTAGCGGGGCGCAGCCCGTTCTTC | CASSLALAGRSPFF | TRBJ2-1 | TRBD2 | TRBV5-6 | .
TGCGCCAGCAGCGTAGGACTAGCGGACAATGAGCAGTTCTTC | CASSVGLADNEQFF | TRBJ2-1 | TRBD2 | TRBV5-1 | .
TGTGCCAGTACCCCTCAAGTCCTCCCAATATATGGCTACACCTTC | CASTPQVLPIYGYTF | TRBJ1-2 | . | TRBV19 | once
TGTGCCAGCAGTGAAGAACAGGGAAGCGAAAAACTGTTTTTT | CASSEEQGSEKLFF | TRBJ1-4 | . | TRBV2 | .
TGCGCCAGCAGCTTGTGGTCTAGCGGTAGCACAGATACGCAGTATTTT | CASSLWSSGSTDTQYF | TRBJ2-3 | TRBD2 | TRBV5-1 | .
TGTGCCATCAGTGATCCGAGGGAACTAGCGGGAAATGATGAGCAGTTCTTC | CAISDPRELAGNDEQFF | TRBJ2-1 | TRBD2 | TRBV10-3 | once
TGTGCCAGCAGCTTAGACCAGGGGCCGGGGGAAGCTTTCTTT | CASSLDQGPGEAFF | TRBJ1-1 | . | TRBV7-9 | .
TGTGCCAGCAGAATTCTACCGGGCCCCGGGCATACGCAGTATTTT | CASRILPGPGHTQYF | TRBJ2-3 | . | TRBV27 | .
TGTGCCAGCTCACCTCGAACGACGACAGGCGCCAACACCTACGAGCAGTACTTC | CASSPRTTTGANTYEQYF | TRBJ2-7 | . | TRBV18 | once
TGTGCCAGCTCACCACGGCTGGCAGGGTTCGACGGGGAGCTGTTTTTT | CASSPRLAGFDGELFF | TRBJ2-2 | . | TRBV18 | few
TGTGCCAGCAGCCGTAACAGGGGGCGTGACGAGCAGTACTTC | CASSRNRGRDEQYF | TRBJ2-7 | TRBD1 | TRBV11-2 | .